The next 25 T cell receptor beta chains were all read from a single sample in a study of blood T cell repertoires in COVID-19. Generated by immunoSEQ multiplex PCR, the TCRdb table keeps only in-frame clones and is missing some. The profile shows tens of thousands of clones, around 85% of them singletons. Specimen: peripheral blood. Source of these receptors: a human donor with active COVID-19. The donor label of this sample is uncertain.

In its sample, this clone was seen once. The chain joins TRBV28 to TRBJ1-4; no clear D. Trimming shortened V by 8 bases and J by 6 bases, and 10 bases separated the two germline ends. This CDR3 region has 12 residues. The V gene's germline CDR1 is MDHEN and CDR2 SYDVKM. CDR3: CASRTGDEKLFF. The CDR3 bases are TGTGCCAGCCGTACTGGAGATGAAAAACTGTTTTTT.

The chain joins TRBV28 to TRBJ1-2; D remains ambiguous. The CDR3 is 11 amino acids. Deletions cut 6 bases from V and 5 bases from J, with 7 bases between. Germline V gene data show CDR1 as MDHEN and CDR2 as SYDVKM. The CDR3: CASSGRYGYTF. The CDR3 region has the DNA TGTGCCAGCAGCGGTCGTTATGGCTACACCTTC.

This clone was counted once. CDR3 in amino acids: CASSLSVPRRSSETQYF. CDR3 bases: TGTGCCAGCAGTTTATCGGTCCCTAGGCGTTCGTCGGAGACCCAGTACTTC. V gene TRBV27 combines with J gene TRBJ2-5; D unclear. This CDR3 spans 17 amino acids. The V and J ends lost 0 bases and 5 bases respectively, with 19 bases between them. Germline assignment: CDR1 MNHEY and CDR2 SMNVEV (reference sequence).

The rearrangement joins TRBV5-8 to TRBJ1-6; tentatively, D is TRBD1 (5 bases). Germline values: CDR1 SGHTS, CDR2 YDEGEE. CDR3 size: 14 residues. The V end lost 5 bases, the J end lost 12 bases, and 18 bases lay between the germline ends. The CDR3 nucleotides read TGTGCCAGCAGTCCCCGCTATACAGGCTTACCCCTCCACTTT. Amino acid sequence: CASSPRYTGLPLHF. The full variable domain, completed using reference TRBV5-8 and TRBJ1-6, is EAGVTQSPTHLIKTRGQQATLRCSPISGHTSVYWYQQALGLGLQFLLWYDEGEERNRGNFPPRFSGRQFPNYSSELNVNALELEDSALYLCASSPRYTGLPLHFGNGTRLTVT.

This clone showed up just once. The rearrangement links TRBV19 to TRBJ2-6, with a possible D match to TRBD1 (6 bases). The CDR3 is 18 amino acids. V lost 3 bases, J lost 2 bases, and 17 bases lay in between. The germline gives CDR1 LNHDA, CDR2 SQIVND (reference sequence). The CDR3 here is CASSMKTGLGPGANVLTF. The CDR3 DNA reads TGTGCCAGTAGTATGAAGACAGGCCTAGGTCCTGGGGCCAACGTCCTGACTTTC.

The table lists this clone with a few counts. The chain recombines TRBV11-2 with TRBJ2-3, with D perhaps matching TRBD2 (6 bases). The CDR3 is 15 amino acids. Trimming took 1 base from V and 6 from J, leaving 14 bases between them. CDR1 is SGHAT, CDR2 FQNNGV, per germline. CDR3 loop: CASSLAGTGRDTQYF. CDR3 sequence (DNA): TGTGCCAGCAGCTTAGCAGGGACTGGGAGGGATACGCAGTATTTT.

The chain joins TRBV10-3 to TRBJ1-2; a weak D match, TRBD1 (6 bases). V was shortened by 2 bases and J by 13 bases, with 17 bases between the two germline ends. The V gene's germline CDR1 is ENHRY and CDR2 SYGVKD. CDR3 length: 13 amino acids. CDR3 sequence reads: CAISESNDRGFTF. For the CDR3, the DNA is TGTGCCATCAGTGAGAGTAACGATAGGGGGTTCACCTTC.

The genes are TRBV12-3 or TRBV12-4 and TRBJ2-1; 7 nucleotides match TRBD2. V shed 6 bases, J shed 9 bases, and the junction held 8 bases outside the gene matches. The CDR3 is made up of 13 amino acids. CDR3 nucleotides: TGTGCCAGCAGCCTAGGGAGGGTGGGTGAGCAGTTCTTC. Amino acid sequence: CASSLGRVGEQFF.

This clone was detected a few times. The rearrangement joins TRBV11-3 to TRBJ2-7; 10 bases align to TRBD2. The CDR3 runs to 16 residues. V trimming: 3 bases; J trimming: 10 bases; junction bases outside the gene matches: 15. Germline CDR1 reads SGHNT; CDR2 reads YENEEA. The CDR3: CASSLGAPSGRALQYF. CDR3 in DNA: TGTGCCAGCAGCTTGGGCGCTCCTAGCGGGAGAGCCCTCCAGTACTTC.

V usage is TRBV5-1 and J usage is TRBJ2-1, with 10 bases lining up with TRBD2. V shed 0 bases, J shed 1 base, and the junction held 1 base outside the gene matches. The CDR3 consists of 16 residues. Germline CDR1 SGHRS, CDR2 YFSETQ. DNA for the CDR3: TGCGCCAGCAGCTTGGAGACTAGCGGGTCCTACAATGAGCAGTTCTTC. This translates into CASSLETSGSYNEQFF.

The chain carries TRBV10-3 and TRBJ2-3; 8 bases map to TRBD1. Germline lookup yields CDR1 ENHRY and CDR2 SYGVKD. This CDR3 comprises 12 residues. Trimming cost V 10 bases and J 5 bases; bases outside gene matches: 5. Written as DNA, the CDR3 is TGTGCCACCCAAACAGGGGGAGATACGCAGTATTTT. Translated: CATQTGGDTQYF.

The chain combines TRBV6-5 with TRBJ2-1; 7 bases are shared with TRBD1. Losses at the gene ends were 6 bases for V and 6 bases for J; bases not matched to a gene: 11. Looked up from germline, CDR1 is MNHEY and CDR2 is SVGAGI. CDR3 size: 15 residues. The CDR3 bases are TGTGCCAGCAGAAACGTTCGACAGGGCGGCAATGAGCAGTTCTTC. Protein: CASRNVRQGGNEQFF.

The chain uses TRBV5-1 and TRBJ1-6, with 9 bases fitting TRBD1. This CDR3 is 17 amino acids long. V lost 2 bases, J lost 6 bases, and 9 bases stayed unmatched. CDR1 is SGHRS, CDR2 YFSETQ, per germline. The CDR3 bases are TGCGCCAGCAGCTTCGACTTGTCGGACAGGGGTAATTCACCCCTCCACTTT. This codes for CASSFDLSDRGNSPLHF.

The chain combines TRBV19 with TRBJ2-2; D perhaps matches TRBD2 (6 bases). CDR1 is LNHDA, CDR2 SQIVND, per germline (reference sequence). This CDR3 comprises 15 residues. V was cut by 5 bases and J by 0 bases, with 10 bases left in between. CDR3 DNA sequence: TGTGCCAGTAGTGGGGGGACGGCGAACACCGGGGAGCTGTTTTTT. This gives the protein CASSGGTANTGELFF.

The genes are TRBV2 and TRBJ1-1; 9 bases fit TRBD1. Trimming at V came to 4 bases and at J to 4 bases, leaving 7 bases not matched to a gene. CDR3 length equals 15 residues. Germline CDR1 reads SNHLY; CDR2 reads FYNNEI. CDR3 DNA sequence: TGTGCCAGCAGTGCAGAGACAGGGGGTTTCACTGAAGCTTTCTTT. It encodes CASSAETGGFTEAFF.

This clone was recorded a few times. This rearrangement joins TRBV7-9 to TRBJ2-5, with 9 nucleotides matching TRBD1. CDR3 length: 17 amino acids. V trimming: 1 base; J trimming: 5 bases; junction bases outside the gene matches: 11. Looked up from germline, CDR1 is SEHNR and CDR2 is FQNEAQ (reference sequence). CDR3 in DNA: TGTGCCAGCAGCTTAGGGGCCGGGGACAGGGTGGCGGAGACCCAGTACTTC. This translates into CASSLGAGDRVAETQYF.

The genes are TRBV28 and TRBJ1-2; no clear D gene. From germline, CDR1 is MDHEN and CDR2 SYDVKM. V lost 2 bases to trimming and J lost 5 bases, with 3 bases between them. This CDR3 is built from 11 residues. CDR3 loop: CASSLQYGYTF. The CDR3, as DNA: TGTGCCAGCAGTTTACAGTATGGCTACACCTTC.

The chain couples TRBV10-3 to TRBJ2-2; 8 nucleotides match TRBD1. The germline V gene encodes CDR1 ENHRY and CDR2 SYGVKD. CDR3 length: 15 amino acids. V trimming: 5 bases; J trimming: 2 bases; junction bases outside the gene matches: 4. The CDR3 protein is CAISPGTGNTGELFF. The CDR3 region has the DNA TGTGCCATCAGTCCCGGGACAGGCAACACCGGGGAGCTGTTTTTT.

The genes are TRBV5-6 and TRBJ2-5, with no clear D. The CDR3 is 11 residues long. Germline V CDR1 and CDR2: SGHDT, YYEEEE. Trimming cost V 1 base and J 5 bases, with 3 bases left between them. The chain's CDR3 is CASSLSETQYF. Here the CDR3 DNA reads TGTGCCAGCAGCTTGTCGGAGACCCAGTACTTC.

V gene TRBV14 combines with J gene TRBJ2-7; D unclear. The CDR3 has 12 amino acids. CDR1 is SGHDN, CDR2 FVKESK, per germline. The ends were cut back, 8 bases at V and 0 bases at J, with 8 bases in the middle. CDR3: CASGRFSYEQYF. The CDR3 DNA reads TGTGCCAGCGGTAGATTCTCCTACGAGCAGTACTTC. The full variable domain, completed using reference TRBV14 and TRBJ2-7, is EAGVTQFPSHSVIEKGQTVTLRCDPISGHDNLYWYRRVMGKEIKFLLHFVKESKQDESGMPNNRFLAERTGGTYSTLKVQPAELEDSGVYFCASGRFSYEQYFGPGTRLTVT.

The chain links TRBV25-1 to TRBJ2-1; TRBD1 aligns across 7 bases. CDR3 length: 17 amino acids. With 2 bases clipped from V and 9 bases from J, the junction kept 16 bases outside the gene matches. The germline gives CDR1 MGHDK, CDR2 SYGVNS. DNA for the CDR3: TGTGCCAGCAGTGAAATTCGGGGACAGAGGCACCCAAGTGAGCAGTTCTTC. Translating it yields CASSEIRGQRHPSEQFF.

This chain links TRBV30 with TRBJ2-4; perhaps TRBD2 as D (7 bases). CDR3 length equals 14 residues. Germline assignment: CDR1 GTSNPN and CDR2 SVGIG (reference sequence). The ends were cut back, 2 bases at V and 7 bases at J, with 15 bases in the middle. This chain's CDR3 is CAWSTGQGGNIQYF. CDR3 sequence (DNA): TGTGCCTGGAGTACAGGGCAGGGAGGGAACATTCAGTACTTC. The whole variable domain, remainder taken from reference TRBV30 and TRBJ2-4, is SQTIHQWPATLVQPVGSPLSLECTVEGTSNPNLYWYRQAAGRGLQLLFYSVGIGQISSEVPQNLSASRPQDRQFILSSKKLLLSDSGFYLCAWSTGQGGNIQYFGAGTRLSVL.

The chain is built from TRBV5-4 and TRBJ2-7; maybe TRBD1 (5 bases). The germline CDR1 and CDR2 sequences are SGHNT and YYREEE (reference sequence). This CDR3 region has 13 residues. V lost 2 bases and J lost 3, with 9 bases in between. The CDR3 DNA sequence: TGTGCCAGCAGCTTAGGGGCAAACTACGAGCAGTACTTC. This gives the protein CASSLGANYEQYF.

The V call is TRBV7-3, the J call TRBJ2-3; 11 nucleotides agree with TRBD2. The germline CDR1 and CDR2 sequences are SGHTA and FQGTGA. V was pared by 4 bases and J by 2 bases, with 5 bases of the junction left unmatched. The CDR3 length is 16 residues. CDR3: CASSSIAGGPTDTQYF. The CDR3 region has the DNA TGTGCCAGCAGCTCCATAGCGGGGGGGCCCACAGATACGCAGTATTTT.

The rearrangement uses TRBV20-1 and TRBJ2-6, with a weak D call TRBD2 (5 bases). The CDR3 consists of 16 residues. From germline, CDR1 is DFQATT and CDR2 SNEGSKA (reference sequence). The ends were cut back, 3 bases at V and 1 base at J, with 13 bases in the middle. CDR3 loop: CSASNREVSGANVLTF. Written as DNA, the CDR3 is TGCAGTGCTAGTAACCGGGAAGTTTCTGGGGCCAACGTCCTGACTTTC.